This TCR beta chain originates from a study of blood T cells in healthy people across ages. Study outcomes and limitations: Diversity was higher, and naive CD4+ cells more numerous, in long-lived donors than in aged donors. Using unsorted PBMCs precluded a conclusive naive versus antigen-experienced comparison.

A second PCR of about 7 to 12 cycles used a sample-barcoded 5' primer and a J-beta primer mix. A minimum of 3 million CDR3-containing paired-end reads was obtained for each sample. Using its own MiXCR run on the 5' RACE reads, TCRdb lists one record per CDR3 protein. The sample lists 850,000 to 950,000 distinct CDR3 sequences, roughly 26% occurring once. In germline, CDR1 is SEHNR, CDR2 FQNEAQ (reference sequence). Trimming at V came to 8 bases and at J to 6 bases, leaving 12 bases not matched to a gene. This CDR3 has 16 residues. With regard to this clonotype: As yet, its antigen is unknown.

Each sample had at least 7 million PBMCs isolated. The sequence was obtained from a woman older than 75 in good health. The source material was blood. This chain links TRBV7-9 with TRBJ2-3, with 12 bases that match TRBD2. The CDR3 DNA reads as TGTGCCAGCCTCAAGCCCCTAGCGGGGGGGATGGATACGCAGTATTTT. Translating gives CASLKPLAGGMDTQYF.